This is a list of T cell receptor beta chains from one sample in a study of human T cells and chemical hapten exposure. TCRdb re-derived calls from the RACE reads in MiXCR, one entry per CDR3 protein. The table lists roughly 100,000 distinct CDR3 sequences, under 40% of them singletons. Sequenced here: whole blood, sampled in connection with sensitization to the hapten diphenylcyclopropenone (DPC). The receptors here all came from a man aged 40-50 years with alopecia areata. Some clones in this sample may be carry-over from other donors' samples. Both conserved end residues are part of each CDR3. Each record gives: D gene, clone size, J gene, V gene, CDR3 DNA, CDR3 protein. A D gene is named only where the DNA matches it firmly. Only some rows state a clone size, as once, few, many or a class for expanded clones.

. | . | TRBJ2-3 | TRBV20-1 | TGCAGTGCTAGCTCCGGCGGGCGGACGCAGTATTTT | CSASSGGRTQYF
TRBD2 | . | TRBJ2-3 | TRBV7-2 | TGTGCCAGCAGCTTAGAGGTGACTAGCGGGAAAGTTAGCACAGATACGCAGTATTTT | CASSLEVTSGKVSTDTQYF
. | once | TRBJ1-2 | TRBV18 | TGTGCCAGCTCACCACCGCTTCCTGCGACAGCTAACTATGGCTACACCTTC | CASSPPLPATANYGYTF
TRBD1 | . | TRBJ2-7 | TRBV7-2 | TGTGCCAGCAGCTTAGGAGGGCCGGGACAGGGGAACTACGAGCAGTACTTC | CASSLGGPGQGNYEQYF
. | few | TRBJ2-1 | TRBV29-1 | TGCAGCGTTGAAGTGCGAGGGAGGCACTACAATGAGCAGTTCTTC | CSVEVRGRHYNEQFF
. | few | TRBJ2-3 | TRBV14 | TGTGCCAGCAGCCAAGAAAGTTCCTGGGGGGCCCCCACAGATACGCAGTATTTT | CASSQESSWGAPTDTQYF
TRBD1 | . | TRBJ1-5 | TRBV2 | TGTGCCGGCGGGACAGAGAGCAATCAGCCCCAGCATTTT | CAGGTESNQPQHF
. | . | TRBJ2-4 | TRBV7-2 | TGTGCCAGCAGCTTAGGGTGGCAGCGAAACATTCAGTACTTC | CASSLGWQRNIQYF
. | . | TRBJ1-4 | TRBV7-9 | TGTGCCAGCAGCTTAGGGGCAAGTCCTGAAAAACTGTTTTTT | CASSLGASPEKLFF
. | . | TRBJ2-7 | TRBV6-5 | TGTGCCAGCAGTTACTCGGCAGGGTCCCAATACGAGCAGTACTTC | CASSYSAGSQYEQYF
TRBD1 | . | TRBJ1-2 | TRBV12-3/TRBV12-4 | TGTGCCAGCAGGGGGACAGCCTCTAACTATGGCTACACCTTC | CASRGTASNYGYTF
. | . | TRBJ2-3 | TRBV3-1 | TGTGCCAGCAGCCCCCGACTAAGCACAGATACGCAGTATTTT | CASSPRLSTDTQYF
. | few | TRBJ1-5 | TRBV6-5 | TGTGCCAGCAGCTCTTCGCCTCACTTAAATCAGCCCCAGCATTTT | CASSSSPHLNQPQHF
TRBD2 | . | TRBJ2-1 | TRBV11-3 | TGTGCCAGCAGCCCCCCGGGACTAGCTTTGAACAATGAGCAGTTCTTC | CASSPPGLALNNEQFF
. | . | TRBJ2-7 | TRBV9 | TGTGCCAGCAGCGTCCAGGGAAGCTCCTACGAGCAGTACTTC | CASSVQGSSYEQYF